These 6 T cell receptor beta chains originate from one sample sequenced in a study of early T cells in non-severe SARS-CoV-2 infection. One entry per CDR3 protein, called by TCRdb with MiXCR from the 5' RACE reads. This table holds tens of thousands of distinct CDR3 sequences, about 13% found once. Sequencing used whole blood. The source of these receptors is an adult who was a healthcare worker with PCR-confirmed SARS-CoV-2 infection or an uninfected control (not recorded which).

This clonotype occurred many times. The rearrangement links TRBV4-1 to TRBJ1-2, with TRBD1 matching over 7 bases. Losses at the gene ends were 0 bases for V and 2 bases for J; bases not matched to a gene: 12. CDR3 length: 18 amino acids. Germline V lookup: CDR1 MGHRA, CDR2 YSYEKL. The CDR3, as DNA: TGCGCCAGCAGCCAAGATATTCCTATAGGGGGCCTGAACTATGGCTACACCTTC. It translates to CASSQDIPIGGLNYGYTF.

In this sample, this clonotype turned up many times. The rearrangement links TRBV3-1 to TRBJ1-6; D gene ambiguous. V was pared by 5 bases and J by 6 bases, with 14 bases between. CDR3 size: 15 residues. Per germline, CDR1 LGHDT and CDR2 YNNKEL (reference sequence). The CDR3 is CASSSLAGSNSPLHF. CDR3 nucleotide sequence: TGTGCCAGCAGCTCTCTGGCGGGCAGTAATTCACCCCTCCACTTT.

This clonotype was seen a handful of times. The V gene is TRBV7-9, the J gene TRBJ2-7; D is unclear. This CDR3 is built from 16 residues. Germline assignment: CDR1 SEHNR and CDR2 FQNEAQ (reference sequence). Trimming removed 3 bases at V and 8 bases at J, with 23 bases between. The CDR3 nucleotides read TGTGCCAGCAGCTTTGTTTCCGGGCCAGGAAGCGTTCAGCAGTACTTC. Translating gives CASSFVSGPGSVQQYF.

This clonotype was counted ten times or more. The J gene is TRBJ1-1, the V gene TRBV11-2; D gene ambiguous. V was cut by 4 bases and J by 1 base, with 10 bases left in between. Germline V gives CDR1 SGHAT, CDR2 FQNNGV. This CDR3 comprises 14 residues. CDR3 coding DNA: TGTGCCAGCAGCTCCTTACCGGAGAACACTGAAGCTTTCTTT. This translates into CASSSLPENTEAFF. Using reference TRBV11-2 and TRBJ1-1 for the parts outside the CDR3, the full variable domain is EAGVAQSPRYKIIEKRQSVAFWCNPISGHATLYWYQQILGQGPKLLIQFQNNGVVDDSQLPKDRFSAERLKGVDSTLKIQPAKLEDSAVYLCASSSLPENTEAFFGQGTRLTVV.

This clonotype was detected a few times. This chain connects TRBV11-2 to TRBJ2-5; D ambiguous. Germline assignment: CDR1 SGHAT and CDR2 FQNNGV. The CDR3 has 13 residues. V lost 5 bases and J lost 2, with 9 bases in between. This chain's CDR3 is CASSTNPQETQYF. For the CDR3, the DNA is TGTGCCAGCAGCACCAACCCTCAAGAGACCCAGTACTTC.

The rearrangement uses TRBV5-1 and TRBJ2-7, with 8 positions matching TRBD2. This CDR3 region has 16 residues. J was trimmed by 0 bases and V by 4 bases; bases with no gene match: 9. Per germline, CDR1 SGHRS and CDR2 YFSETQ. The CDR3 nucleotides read TGCGCCAGCAGCCCCCCGAGCGGGGGAAGCTCCTACGAGCAGTACTTC. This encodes CASSPPSGGSSYEQYF.